This T cell receptor beta chain emerged from a study of T cell clonality in common variable immunodeficiency. This clone turned up a few times. What it binds is unknown. The read ends 3 residues early relative to the CDR3; the germline J gene fills the gap. Measured with immunoSEQ multiplex PCR; TCRdb has only the in-frame clones, and not every one. The data show roughly 40,000 clones, with none appearing a single time. The germline V gene encodes CDR1 SNHLY and CDR2 FYNNEI. With 8 bases clipped from V and 9 bases from J, the junction kept 10 bases outside the gene matches. This CDR3 is built from 13 residues. Study observations and caveats: Common variable immunodeficiency TCR beta sequences reportedly had fewer deletions and N-nucleotide insertions.

The sequenced sample was peripheral blood mononuclear cells. The sequence was obtained from a human donor with common variable immunodeficiency. The chain employs TRBV2 and TRBJ2-4; 7 bases align to TRBD2. Here the CDR3 reads CASVGLRDTIQYF. Incomplete CDR3 DNA: TGTGCCAGCGTGGGACTACGGGATACCATT.